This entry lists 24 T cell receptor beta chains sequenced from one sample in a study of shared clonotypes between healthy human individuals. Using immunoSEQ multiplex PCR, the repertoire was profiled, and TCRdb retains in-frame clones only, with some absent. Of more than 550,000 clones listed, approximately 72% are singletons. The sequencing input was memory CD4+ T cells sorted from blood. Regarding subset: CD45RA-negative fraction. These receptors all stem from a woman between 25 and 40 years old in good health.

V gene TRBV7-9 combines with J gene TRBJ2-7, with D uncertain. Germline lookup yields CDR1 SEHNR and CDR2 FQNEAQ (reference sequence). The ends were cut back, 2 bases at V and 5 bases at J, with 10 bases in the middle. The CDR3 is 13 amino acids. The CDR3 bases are TGTGCCAGCAGCTTATCGCAGACTCACGAGCAGTACTTC. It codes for CASSLSQTHEQYF.

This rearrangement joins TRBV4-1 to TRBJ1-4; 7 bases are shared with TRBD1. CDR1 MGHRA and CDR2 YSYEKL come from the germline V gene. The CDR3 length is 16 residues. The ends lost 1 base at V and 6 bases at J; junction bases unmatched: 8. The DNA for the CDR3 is TGCGCCAGCAGCCAAGGAAGGACAGGCCAGGATGAAAAACTGTTTTTT. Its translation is CASSQGRTGQDEKLFF.

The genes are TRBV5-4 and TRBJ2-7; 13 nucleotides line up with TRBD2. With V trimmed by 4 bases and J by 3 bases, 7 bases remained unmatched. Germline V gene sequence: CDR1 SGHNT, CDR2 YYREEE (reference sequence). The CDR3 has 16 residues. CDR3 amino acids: CASSRKRTSGSYEQYF. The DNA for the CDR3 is TGTGCCAGCAGCCGAAAACGGACTAGCGGGAGCTACGAGCAGTACTTC.

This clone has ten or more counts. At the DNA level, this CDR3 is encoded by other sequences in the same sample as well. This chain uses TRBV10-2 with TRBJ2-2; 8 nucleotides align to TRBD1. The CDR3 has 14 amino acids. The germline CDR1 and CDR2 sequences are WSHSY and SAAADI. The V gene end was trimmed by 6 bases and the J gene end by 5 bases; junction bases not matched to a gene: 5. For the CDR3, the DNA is TGCGCCAGCAGCGGACAGGGCGGTACCGGGGAGCTGTTTTTT. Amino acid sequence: CASSGQGGTGELFF.

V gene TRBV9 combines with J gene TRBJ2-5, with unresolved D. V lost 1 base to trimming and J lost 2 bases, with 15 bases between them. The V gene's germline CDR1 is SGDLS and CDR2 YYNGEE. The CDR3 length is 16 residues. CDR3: CASSVTPHQKQETQYF. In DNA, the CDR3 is TGTGCCAGCAGCGTAACCCCCCATCAAAAGCAAGAGACCCAGTACTTC.

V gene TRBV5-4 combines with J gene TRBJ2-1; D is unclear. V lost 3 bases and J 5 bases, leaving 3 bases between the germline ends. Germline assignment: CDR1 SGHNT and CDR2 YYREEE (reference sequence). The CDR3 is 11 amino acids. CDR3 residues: CASSSDNEQFF. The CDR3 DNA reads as TGTGCCAGCAGCTCTGACAATGAGCAGTTCTTC.

This CDR3 reads CASSQGGLDENIQYF. As DNA, the CDR3 is TGTGCCAGCAGCCAAGGGGGACTAGATGAAAACATTCAGTACTTC. The V and J genes are TRBV4-2 and TRBJ2-4; 8 positions agree with TRBD2. The CDR3 runs to 15 residues. CDR1 and CDR2 from the germline V gene are LGHNA and YNFKEQ. With 1 base clipped from V and 5 bases from J, the junction kept 4 bases outside the gene matches.

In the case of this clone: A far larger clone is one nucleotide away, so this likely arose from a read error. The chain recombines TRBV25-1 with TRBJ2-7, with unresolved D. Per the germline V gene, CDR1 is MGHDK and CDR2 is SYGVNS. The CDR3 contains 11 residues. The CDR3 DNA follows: TGTGCCGGCAGTGATCACCGGGCGGAAAACTTC. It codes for CAGSDHRAENF.

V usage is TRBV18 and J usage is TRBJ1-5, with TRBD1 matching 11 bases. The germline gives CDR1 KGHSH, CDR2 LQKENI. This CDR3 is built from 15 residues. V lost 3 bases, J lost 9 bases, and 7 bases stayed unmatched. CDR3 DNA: TGTGCCAGCTCACCCGGACAGGGGGCATCTTGGCCCCAGCATTTT. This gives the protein CASSPGQGASWPQHF. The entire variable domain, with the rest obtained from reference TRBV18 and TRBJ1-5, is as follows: NAGVMQNPRHLVRRRGQEARLRCSPMKGHSHVYWYRQLPEEGLKFMVYLQKENIIDESGMPKERFSAEFPKEGPSILRIQQVVRGDSAAYFCASSPGQGASWPQHFGDGTRLSIL.

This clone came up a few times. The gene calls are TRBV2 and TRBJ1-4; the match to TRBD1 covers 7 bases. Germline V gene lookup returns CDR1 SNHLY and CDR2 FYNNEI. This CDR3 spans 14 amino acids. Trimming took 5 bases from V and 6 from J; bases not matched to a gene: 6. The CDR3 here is CASSQQGFYEKLFF. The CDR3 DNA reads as TGTGCCAGCAGTCAACAGGGGTTCTATGAAAAACTGTTTTTT.

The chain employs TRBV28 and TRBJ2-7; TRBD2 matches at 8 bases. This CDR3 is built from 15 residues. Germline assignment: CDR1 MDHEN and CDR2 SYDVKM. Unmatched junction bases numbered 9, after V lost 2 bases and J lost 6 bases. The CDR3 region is CASSLMFGRAREQYF. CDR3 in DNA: TGTGCCAGCAGTTTAATGTTCGGGAGGGCCCGCGAGCAGTACTTC.

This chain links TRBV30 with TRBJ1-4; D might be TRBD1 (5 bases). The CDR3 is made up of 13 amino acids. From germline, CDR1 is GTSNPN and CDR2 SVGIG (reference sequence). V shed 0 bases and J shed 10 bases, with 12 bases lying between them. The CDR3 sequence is CAWSVTGDGKLFF. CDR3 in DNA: TGTGCCTGGAGTGTCACAGGAGATGGAAAACTGTTTTTT.

This CDR3 is CASSFLNTGGESNQPQHF. The CDR3 nucleotides read TGCGCCAGCAGCTTTTTAAATACAGGGGGCGAGAGCAATCAGCCCCAGCATTTT. The V gene is TRBV5-1, the J gene TRBJ1-5; 9 nucleotides match TRBD1. J was trimmed by 1 base and V by 2 bases; bases with no gene match: 10. The CDR3 has 18 residues. Germline V gene lookup returns CDR1 SGHRS and CDR2 YFSETQ.

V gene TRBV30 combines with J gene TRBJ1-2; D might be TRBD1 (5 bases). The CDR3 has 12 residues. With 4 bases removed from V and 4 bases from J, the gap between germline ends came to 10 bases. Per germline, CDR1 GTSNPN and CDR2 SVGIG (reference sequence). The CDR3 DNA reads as TGTGCCTGGACGGCGGGGGGCTATGGCTACACCTTC. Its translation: CAWTAGGYGYTF.

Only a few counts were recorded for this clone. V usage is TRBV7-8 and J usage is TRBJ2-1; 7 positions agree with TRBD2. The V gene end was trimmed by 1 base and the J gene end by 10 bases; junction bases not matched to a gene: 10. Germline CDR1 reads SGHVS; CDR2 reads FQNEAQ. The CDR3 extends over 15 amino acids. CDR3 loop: CASSLVRGGIGEQFF. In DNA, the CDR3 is TGTGCCAGCAGCTTAGTCCGCGGGGGAATAGGGGAGCAGTTCTTC.

This chain's CDR3 is CASSPRSGVYEQYF. The DNA of the CDR3 is TGTGCCAGCAGCCCGAGATCTGGGGTCTACGAGCAGTACTTC. The chain has TRBV7-6 and TRBJ2-7; no firm D call. The CDR3 sequence is 14 residues long. Germline loops: CDR1 SGHVS, CDR2 FNYEAQ. The V gene lost 5 bases and the J gene lost 3 bases, with 14 bases spanning the gap.

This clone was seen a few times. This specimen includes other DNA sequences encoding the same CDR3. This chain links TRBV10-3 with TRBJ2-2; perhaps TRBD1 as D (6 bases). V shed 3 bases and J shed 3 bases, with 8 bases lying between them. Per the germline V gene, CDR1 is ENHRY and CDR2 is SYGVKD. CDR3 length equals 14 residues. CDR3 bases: TGTGCCATCAGTGATGCAGGGGACACCGGGGAGCTGTTTTTT. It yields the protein CAISDAGDTGELFF.

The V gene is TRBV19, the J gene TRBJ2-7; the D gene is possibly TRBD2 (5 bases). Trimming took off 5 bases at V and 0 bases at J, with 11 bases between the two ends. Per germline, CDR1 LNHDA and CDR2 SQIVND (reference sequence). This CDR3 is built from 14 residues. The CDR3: CASSPRGLSYEQYF. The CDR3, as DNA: TGTGCCAGTAGTCCCCGAGGACTCTCCTACGAGCAGTACTTC.

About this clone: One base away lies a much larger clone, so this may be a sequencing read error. The CDR3 reads CASSLWQNTEAFF. The CDR3 DNA sequence: TGTGCCAGCAGTTTATGGCAGAACACTGAAGCTTTCTTT. The chain recombines TRBV28 with TRBJ1-1; D is unclear. V gave up 0 bases and J gave up 1 base, with 3 bases separating them. The CDR3 is 13 amino acids. In germline, CDR1 is MDHEN, CDR2 SYDVKM.

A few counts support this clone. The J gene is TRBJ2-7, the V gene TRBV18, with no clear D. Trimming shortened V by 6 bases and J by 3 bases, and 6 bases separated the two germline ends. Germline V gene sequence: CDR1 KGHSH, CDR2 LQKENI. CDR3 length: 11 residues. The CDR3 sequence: CASSLDYEQYF. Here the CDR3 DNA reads TGTGCCAGCTCCCTAGACTACGAGCAGTACTTC.

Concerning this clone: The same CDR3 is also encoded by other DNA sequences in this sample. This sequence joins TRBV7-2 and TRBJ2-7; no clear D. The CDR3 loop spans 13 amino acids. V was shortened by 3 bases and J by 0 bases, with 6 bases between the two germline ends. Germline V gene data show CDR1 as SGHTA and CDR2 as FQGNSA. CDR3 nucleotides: TGTGCCAGCAGCTTCTCCGGCTCCTACGAGCAGTACTTC. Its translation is CASSFSGSYEQYF.

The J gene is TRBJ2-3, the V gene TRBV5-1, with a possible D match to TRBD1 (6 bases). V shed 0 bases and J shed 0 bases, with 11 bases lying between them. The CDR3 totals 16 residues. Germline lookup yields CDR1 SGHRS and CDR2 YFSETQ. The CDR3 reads CASSLGVTGSTDTQYF. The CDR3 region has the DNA TGCGCCAGCAGCTTGGGGGTCACAGGGAGCACAGATACGCAGTATTTT.

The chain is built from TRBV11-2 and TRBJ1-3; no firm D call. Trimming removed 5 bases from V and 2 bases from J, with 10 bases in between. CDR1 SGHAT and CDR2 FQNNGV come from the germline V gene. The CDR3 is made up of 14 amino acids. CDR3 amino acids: CASSPRTAGNTIYF. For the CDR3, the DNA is TGTGCCAGCAGCCCCCGTACGGCTGGAAACACCATATATTTT.

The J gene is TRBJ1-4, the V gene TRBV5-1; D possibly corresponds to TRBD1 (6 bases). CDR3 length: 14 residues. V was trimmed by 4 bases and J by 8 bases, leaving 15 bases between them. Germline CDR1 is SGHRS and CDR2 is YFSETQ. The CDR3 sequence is CASSIGQSPEKLFF. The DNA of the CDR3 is TGCGCCAGCAGCATCGGACAGTCACCCGAAAAACTGTTTTTT.